The rows below give T cell receptor beta chains drawn from one sample of a study of CD8+ T cells in alopecia areata. Sequencing was performed with immunoSEQ multiplex PCR; in TCRdb, only in-frame clones are kept and a portion is missing. Of about 180,000 clones listed, 50% to 70% were seen once; the top ten hold about 15%. Here the sequenced sample was CD4+ T cells sorted from blood, taken at week 0. The source is a human donor with alopecia areata. Each CDR3 is given with its conserved first and last residue. D genes are given only for firm matches. The size of a clone is reported for some rows only, either as once, few or many, or as a class for expanded clones.

clone_size: few
d_call: .
v_call: TRBV7-9
j_call: TRBJ2-2
cdr3_nt: TGTGCCAGCAGCTTTTTAGAACTTACCGGGGAGCTGTTTTTT
cdr3_aa: CASSFLELTGELFF

clone_size: .
d_call: TRBD2
v_call: TRBV11-2
j_call: TRBJ2-2
cdr3_nt: TGTGCCACCGTGGGACTAGCGGGGGGCCTGATCACCGGGGAGCTGTTTTTT
cdr3_aa: CATVGLAGGLITGELFF

clone_size: few
d_call: TRBD2
v_call: TRBV29-1
j_call: TRBJ2-1
cdr3_nt: TGCAGCGTTGTCACTAGCGCCGAGCAGTTCTTC
cdr3_aa: CSVVTSAEQFF

clone_size: .
d_call: .
v_call: TRBV30
j_call: TRBJ1-4
cdr3_nt: TGTGCCTGGAGTATAACAGCCTACAATGAAAAACTGTTTTTT
cdr3_aa: CAWSITAYNEKLFF

clone_size: .
d_call: TRBD2
v_call: TRBV7-9
j_call: TRBJ2-5
cdr3_nt: TGTGCCAGCAGTCCGACTAGCGGGGGGAGGAGAGAGACCCAGTACTTC
cdr3_aa: CASSPTSGGRRETQYF

clone_size: .
d_call: .
v_call: TRBV10-3
j_call: TRBJ2-2
cdr3_nt: TGTGCCATCAGTGACAGGGTGGTCGGGGAGCTGTTTTTT
cdr3_aa: CAISDRVVGELFF

clone_size: .
d_call: .
v_call: TRBV30
j_call: TRBJ1-1
cdr3_nt: TGTGCCTGGAGTCAACAGGGAACTGAAGCTTTCTTT
cdr3_aa: CAWSQQGTEAFF

clone_size: few
d_call: .
v_call: TRBV7-2
j_call: TRBJ2-7
cdr3_nt: TGTGCCAGCAGCCTGCAGTACGAGCAGTACTTC
cdr3_aa: CASSLQYEQYF

clone_size: .
d_call: TRBD1
v_call: TRBV25-1
j_call: TRBJ2-7
cdr3_nt: TGTGCCAGCAGTGAATACGACAGGGGGCAGGCCTACGAGCAGTACTTC
cdr3_aa: CASSEYDRGQAYEQYF

clone_size: few
d_call: TRBD2
v_call: TRBV29-1
j_call: TRBJ2-5
cdr3_nt: TGCAGTGCCGGGGGGTACCAAGAGACCCAGTACTTC
cdr3_aa: CSAGGYQETQYF

clone_size: many
d_call: .
v_call: TRBV27
j_call: TRBJ2-7
cdr3_nt: TGTCCCCGCTTTGGGCAGGGGCTAGGGGACTTC
cdr3_aa: CPRFGQGLGDF

clone_size: .
d_call: TRBD2
v_call: TRBV5-1
j_call: TRBJ2-1
cdr3_nt: TGCGCCAGCAGCTTGGAAACGCCGGGGGGTGAGCAGTTCTTC
cdr3_aa: CASSLETPGGEQFF

clone_size: .
d_call: .
v_call: TRBV18
j_call: TRBJ2-3
cdr3_nt: TGTGCCAGCTCACCATACTACGGAGTAGATACGCAGTATTTT
cdr3_aa: CASSPYYGVDTQYF

clone_size: few
d_call: .
v_call: TRBV5-1
j_call: TRBJ2-7
cdr3_nt: TGCGCCAGCAGCTTGGAGGGGCAGCACGAGCAGTACTTC
cdr3_aa: CASSLEGQHEQYF

clone_size: .
d_call: TRBD1
v_call: TRBV4-2
j_call: TRBJ2-2
cdr3_nt: TGTGCCAGCAGCCAAGATCTCCGACAGGGGGCTACCGGGGAGCTGTTTTTT
cdr3_aa: CASSQDLRQGATGELFF

clone_size: .
d_call: .
v_call: TRBV2
j_call: TRBJ1-1
cdr3_nt: TGTGCCAGCAGTGACTTGGATAAAGAAGCTTTCTTT
cdr3_aa: CASSDLDKEAFF

clone_size: few
d_call: .
v_call: TRBV6-6
j_call: TRBJ2-3
cdr3_nt: TGTGCCAGTTTTAGTGGCAGCACAGATACGCAGTATTTT
cdr3_aa: CASFSGSTDTQYF

clone_size: .
d_call: TRBD1
v_call: TRBV11-2
j_call: TRBJ1-2
cdr3_nt: TGTGCCAGCAGCTTAGCCGGGACAGGAGGTATTTTAGTCTATGGCTACACCTTC
cdr3_aa: CASSLAGTGGILVYGYTF

clone_size: .
d_call: .
v_call: TRBV27
j_call: TRBJ2-7
cdr3_nt: TGTGCCAGCAGTTTATATGGGAGCCTCTACGAGCAGTACTTC
cdr3_aa: CASSLYGSLYEQYF

clone_size: .
d_call: .
v_call: TRBV19
j_call: TRBJ2-5
cdr3_nt: TGTGCCAGTAGTACCGGCCCCCAGGAGACCCAGTACTTC
cdr3_aa: CASSTGPQETQYF

clone_size: .
d_call: .
v_call: TRBV4-2
j_call: TRBJ2-3
cdr3_nt: TGTGCCAGCAGCCAAGAACGCCCCCCGGATACGCAGTATTTT
cdr3_aa: CASSQERPPDTQYF

clone_size: .
d_call: .
v_call: TRBV5-1
j_call: TRBJ2-7
cdr3_nt: TGCGCCAGCAGCTTGAATCCAGGGGACGACGAGCAGTACTTC
cdr3_aa: CASSLNPGDDEQYF

clone_size: .
d_call: TRBD2
v_call: TRBV13
j_call: TRBJ2-3
cdr3_nt: TGTGCCAGCAGCTTAAGCGGGGGGGCAACAGATACGCAGTATTTT
cdr3_aa: CASSLSGGATDTQYF

clone_size: .
d_call: TRBD1
v_call: TRBV7-9
j_call: TRBJ1-6
cdr3_nt: TGTGCCAGCAGCCGTAGACAGGGCTCACCCCTCCACTTT
cdr3_aa: CASSRRQGSPLHF

clone_size: .
d_call: .
v_call: TRBV30
j_call: TRBJ2-7
cdr3_nt: TGTGCCTGGAGTGTACTGGGACAACTTTACGAGCAGTACTTC
cdr3_aa: CAWSVLGQLYEQYF

clone_size: .
d_call: TRBD1
v_call: TRBV30
j_call: TRBJ1-6
cdr3_nt: TGTGCCTGGAGGGGACCCGGGACAGATAATTCACCCCTCCACTTT
cdr3_aa: CAWRGPGTDNSPLHF

clone_size: .
d_call: .
v_call: TRBV9
j_call: TRBJ1-4
cdr3_nt: TGTGCCAGCAGCGTATCAGGGGCGGGTAATGAAAAACTGTTTTTT
cdr3_aa: CASSVSGAGNEKLFF

clone_size: .
d_call: .
v_call: TRBV2
j_call: TRBJ2-5
cdr3_nt: TGTGCCAGCAGTGAAAGCATGGGACCCAAAGAGACCCAGTACTTC
cdr3_aa: CASSESMGPKETQYF

clone_size: .
d_call: .
v_call: TRBV7-9
j_call: TRBJ2-5
cdr3_nt: TGTGCCAGCAGCGCCGCGGGGGCGAGAGAGACCCAGTACTTC
cdr3_aa: CASSAAGARETQYF

clone_size: .
d_call: .
v_call: TRBV29-1
j_call: TRBJ1-1
cdr3_nt: TGCAGCGAAAGGACAGTGGAAGCTTTCTTT
cdr3_aa: CSERTVEAFF